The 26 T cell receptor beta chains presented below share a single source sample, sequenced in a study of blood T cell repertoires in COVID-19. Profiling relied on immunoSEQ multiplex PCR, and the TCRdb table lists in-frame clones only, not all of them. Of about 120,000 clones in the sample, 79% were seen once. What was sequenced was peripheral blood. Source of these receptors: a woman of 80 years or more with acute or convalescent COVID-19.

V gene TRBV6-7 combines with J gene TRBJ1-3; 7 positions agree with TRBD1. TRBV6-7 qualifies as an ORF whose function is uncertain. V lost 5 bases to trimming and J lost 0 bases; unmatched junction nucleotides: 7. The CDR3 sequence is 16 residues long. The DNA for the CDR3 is TGTGCCAGCAGTACCCAGGGGGGCCTCTCTGGAAACACCATATATTTT. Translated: CASSTQGGLSGNTIYF.

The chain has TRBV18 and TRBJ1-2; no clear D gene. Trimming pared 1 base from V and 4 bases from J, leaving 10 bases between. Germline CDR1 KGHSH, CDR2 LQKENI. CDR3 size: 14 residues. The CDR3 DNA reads TGTGCCAGCTCACCACTGGACGGAGGCTATGGCTACACCTTC. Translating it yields CASSPLDGGYGYTF.

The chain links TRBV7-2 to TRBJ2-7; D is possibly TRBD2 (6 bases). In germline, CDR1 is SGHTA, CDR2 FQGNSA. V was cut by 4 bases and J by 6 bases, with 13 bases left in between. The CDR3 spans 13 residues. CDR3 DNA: TGTGCCAGCAGCTCGGCGCCGGGGGTCGAGCAGTACTTC. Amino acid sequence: CASSSAPGVEQYF. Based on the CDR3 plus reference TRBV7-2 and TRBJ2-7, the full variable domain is GAGVSQSPSNKVTEKGKDVELRCDPISGHTALYWYRQSLGQGLEFLIYFQGNSAPDKSGLPSDRFSAERTGGSVSTLTIQRTQQEDSAVYLCASSSAPGVEQYFGPGTRLTVT.

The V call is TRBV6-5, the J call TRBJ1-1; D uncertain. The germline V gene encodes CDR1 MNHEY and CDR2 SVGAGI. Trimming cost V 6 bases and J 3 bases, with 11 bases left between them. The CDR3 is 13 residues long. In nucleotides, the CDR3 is TGTGCCAGCAGGCGAACTATGGACACTGAAGCTTTCTTT. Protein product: CASRRTMDTEAFF.

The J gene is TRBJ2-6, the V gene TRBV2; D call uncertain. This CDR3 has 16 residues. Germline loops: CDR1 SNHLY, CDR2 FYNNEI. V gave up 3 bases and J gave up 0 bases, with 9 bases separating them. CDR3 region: CASSDRLSSGANVLTF. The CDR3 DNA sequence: TGTGCCAGCAGTGACAGACTTAGCTCTGGGGCCAACGTCCTGACTTTC.

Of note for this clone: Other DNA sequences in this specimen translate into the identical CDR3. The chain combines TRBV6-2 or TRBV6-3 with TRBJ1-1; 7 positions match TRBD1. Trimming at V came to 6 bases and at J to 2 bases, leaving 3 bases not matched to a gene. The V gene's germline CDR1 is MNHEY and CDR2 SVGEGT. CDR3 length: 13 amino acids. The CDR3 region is CASSGQVNTEAFF. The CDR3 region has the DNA TGTGCCAGCAGCGGACAGGTAAACACTGAAGCTTTCTTT.

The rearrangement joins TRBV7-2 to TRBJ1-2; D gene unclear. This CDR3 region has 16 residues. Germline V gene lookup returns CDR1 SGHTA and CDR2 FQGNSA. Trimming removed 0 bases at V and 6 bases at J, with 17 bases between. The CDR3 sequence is CASSLAQFLVGDGYTF. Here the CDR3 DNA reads TGTGCCAGCAGCTTAGCGCAGTTTTTGGTAGGAGATGGCTACACCTTC.

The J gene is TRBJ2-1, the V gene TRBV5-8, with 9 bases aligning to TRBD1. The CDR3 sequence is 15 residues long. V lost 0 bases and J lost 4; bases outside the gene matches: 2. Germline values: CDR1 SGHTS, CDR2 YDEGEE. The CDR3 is CASSLAGTGYNEQFF. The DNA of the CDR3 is TGTGCCAGCAGCTTGGCCGGGACAGGGTACAATGAGCAGTTCTTC.

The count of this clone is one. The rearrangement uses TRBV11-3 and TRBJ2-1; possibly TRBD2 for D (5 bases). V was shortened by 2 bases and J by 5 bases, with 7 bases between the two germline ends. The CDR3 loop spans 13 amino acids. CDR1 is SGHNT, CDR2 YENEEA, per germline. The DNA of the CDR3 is TGTGCCAGCAGCTTATCCGGGGACAATGAGCAGTTCTTC. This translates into CASSLSGDNEQFF.

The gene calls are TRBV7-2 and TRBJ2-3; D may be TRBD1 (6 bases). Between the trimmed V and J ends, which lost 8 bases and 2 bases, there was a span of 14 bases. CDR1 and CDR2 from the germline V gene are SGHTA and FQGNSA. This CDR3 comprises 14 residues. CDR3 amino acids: CASAGTTFTDTQYF. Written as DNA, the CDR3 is TGTGCCAGCGCCGGGACAACGTTCACAGATACGCAGTATTTT.

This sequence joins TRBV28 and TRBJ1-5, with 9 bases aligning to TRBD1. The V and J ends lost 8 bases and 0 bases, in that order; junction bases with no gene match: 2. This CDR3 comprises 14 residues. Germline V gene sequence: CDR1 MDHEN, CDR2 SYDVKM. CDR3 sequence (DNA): TGTGCCAGCTGGGACAGGGATAGCAATCAGCCCCAGCATTTT. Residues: CASWDRDSNQPQHF. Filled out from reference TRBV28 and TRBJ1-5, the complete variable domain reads DVKVTQSSRYLVKRTGEKVFLECVQDMDHENMFWYRQDPGLGLRLIYFSYDVKMKEKGDIPEGYSVSREKKERFSLILESASTNQTSMYLCASWDRDSNQPQHFGDGTRLSIL.

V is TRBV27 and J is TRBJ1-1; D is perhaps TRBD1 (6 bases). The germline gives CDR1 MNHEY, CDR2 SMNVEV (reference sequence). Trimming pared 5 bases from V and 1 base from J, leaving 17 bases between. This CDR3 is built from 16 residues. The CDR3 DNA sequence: TGTGCCAGCAGTAACAGGGAACTCGCGTGGAACACTGAAGCTTTCTTT. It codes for CASSNRELAWNTEAFF.

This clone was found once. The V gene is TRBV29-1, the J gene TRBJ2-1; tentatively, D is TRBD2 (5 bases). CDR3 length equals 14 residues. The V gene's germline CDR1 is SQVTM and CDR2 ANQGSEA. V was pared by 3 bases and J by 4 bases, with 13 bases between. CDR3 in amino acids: CSVDTAGVYNEQFF. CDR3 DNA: TGCAGCGTTGACACGGCGGGCGTTTACAATGAGCAGTTCTTC.

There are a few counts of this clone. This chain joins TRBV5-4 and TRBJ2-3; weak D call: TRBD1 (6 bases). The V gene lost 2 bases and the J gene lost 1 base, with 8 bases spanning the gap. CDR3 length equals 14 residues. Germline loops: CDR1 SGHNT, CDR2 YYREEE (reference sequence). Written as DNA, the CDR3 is TGTGCCAGCAGCTTCAGGGGTGGCACAGATACGCAGTATTTT. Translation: CASSFRGGTDTQYF. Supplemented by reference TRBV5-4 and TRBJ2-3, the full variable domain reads ETGVTQSPTHLIKTRGQQVTLRCSSQSGHNTVSWYQQALGQGPQFIFQYYREEENGRGNFPPRFSGLQFPNYSSELNVNALELDDSALYLCASSFRGGTDTQYFGPGTRLTVL.

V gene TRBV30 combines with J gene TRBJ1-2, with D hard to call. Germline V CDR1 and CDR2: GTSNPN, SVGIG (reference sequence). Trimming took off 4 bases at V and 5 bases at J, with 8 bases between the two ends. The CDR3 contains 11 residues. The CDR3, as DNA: TGTGCCTGGACTTTTGCGTATGGCTACACCTTC. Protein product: CAWTFAYGYTF.

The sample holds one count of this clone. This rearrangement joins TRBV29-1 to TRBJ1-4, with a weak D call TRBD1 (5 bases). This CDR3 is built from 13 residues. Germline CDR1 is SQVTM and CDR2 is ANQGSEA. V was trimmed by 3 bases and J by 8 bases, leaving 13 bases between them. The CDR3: CSVEVGVGEKLFF. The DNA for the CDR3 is TGCAGCGTTGAGGTAGGGGTTGGAGAAAAACTGTTTTTT. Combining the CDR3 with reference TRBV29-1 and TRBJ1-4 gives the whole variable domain SAVISQKPSRDICQRGTSLTIQCQVDSQVTMMFWYRQQPGQSLTLIATANQGSEATYESGFVIDKFPISRPNLTFSTLTVSNMSPEDSSIYLCSVEVGVGEKLFFGSGTQLSVL.

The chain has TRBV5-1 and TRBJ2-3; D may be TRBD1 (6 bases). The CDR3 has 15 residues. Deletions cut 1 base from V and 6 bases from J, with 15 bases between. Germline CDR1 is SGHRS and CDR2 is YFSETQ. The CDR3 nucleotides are TGCGCCAGCAGCTTGTATCAGGGTAGGGGGGATACGCAGTATTTT. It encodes CASSLYQGRGDTQYF.

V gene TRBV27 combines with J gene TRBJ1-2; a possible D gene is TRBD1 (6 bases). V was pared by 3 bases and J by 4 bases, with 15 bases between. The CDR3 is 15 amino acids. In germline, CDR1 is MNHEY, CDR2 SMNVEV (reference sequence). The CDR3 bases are TGTGCCAGCAGTTTGACCGGGACATGGGTCTATGGCTACACCTTC. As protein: CASSLTGTWVYGYTF.

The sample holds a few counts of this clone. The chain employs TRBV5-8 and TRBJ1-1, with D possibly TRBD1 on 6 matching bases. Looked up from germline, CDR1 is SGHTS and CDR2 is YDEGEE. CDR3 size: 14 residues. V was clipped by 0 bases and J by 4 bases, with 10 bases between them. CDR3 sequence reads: CASSLEGVSTEAFF. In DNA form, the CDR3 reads TGTGCCAGCAGCTTGGAGGGGGTTAGCACTGAAGCTTTCTTT.

The CDR3 reads CASREIAGGPYNEQFF. The CDR3 DNA sequence: TGTGCCAGTAGGGAAATAGCGGGAGGGCCTTACAATGAGCAGTTCTTC. The chain carries TRBV19 and TRBJ2-1, with 11 bases identical to TRBD2. Germline-derived CDR1 and CDR2 are LNHDA and SQIVND (reference sequence). With 6 bases clipped from V and 4 bases from J, the junction kept 8 bases outside the gene matches. The CDR3 has 16 residues.

CDR3: CASSNPSGFAGELFF. For the CDR3, the DNA is TGTGCCAGTAGTAACCCCTCAGGGTTTGCCGGGGAGCTGTTTTTT. The chain combines TRBV19 with TRBJ2-2; D is possibly TRBD1 (5 bases). Germline CDR1 and CDR2: LNHDA and SQIVND (reference sequence). Deletions cut 4 bases from V and 6 bases from J, with 15 bases between. CDR3 length: 15 amino acids.

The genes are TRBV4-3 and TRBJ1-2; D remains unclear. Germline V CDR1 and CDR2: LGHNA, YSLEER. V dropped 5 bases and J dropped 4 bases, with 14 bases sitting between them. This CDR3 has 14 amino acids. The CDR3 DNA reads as TGCGCCAGCAGCTCCGCCCGGGTAGGCTATGGCTACACCTTC. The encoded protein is CASSSARVGYGYTF.

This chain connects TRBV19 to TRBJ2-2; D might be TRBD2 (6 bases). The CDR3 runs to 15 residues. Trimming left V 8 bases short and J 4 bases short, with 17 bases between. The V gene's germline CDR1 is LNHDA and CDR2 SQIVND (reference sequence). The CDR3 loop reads CASGRRGSPTGELFF. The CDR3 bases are TGTGCCAGTGGTCGGAGGGGAAGTCCCACCGGGGAGCTGTTTTTT.

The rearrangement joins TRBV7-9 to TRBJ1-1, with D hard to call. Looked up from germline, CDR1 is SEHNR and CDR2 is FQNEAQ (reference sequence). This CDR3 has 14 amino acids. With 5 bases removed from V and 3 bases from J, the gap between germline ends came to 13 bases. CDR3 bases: TGTGCCAGCAGCCGGAGGGCGGAGGACACTGAAGCTTTCTTT. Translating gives CASSRRAEDTEAFF.

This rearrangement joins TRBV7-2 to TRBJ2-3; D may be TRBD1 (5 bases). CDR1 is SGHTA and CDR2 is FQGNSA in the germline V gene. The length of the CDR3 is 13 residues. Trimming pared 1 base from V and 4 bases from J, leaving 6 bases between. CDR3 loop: CASSLVGPDTQYF. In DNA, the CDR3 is TGTGCCAGCAGCTTAGTGGGGCCAGATACGCAGTATTTT.

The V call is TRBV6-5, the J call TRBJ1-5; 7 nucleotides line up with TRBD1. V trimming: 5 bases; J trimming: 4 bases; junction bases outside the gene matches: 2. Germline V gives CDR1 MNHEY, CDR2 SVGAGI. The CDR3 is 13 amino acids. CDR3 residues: CASSPGGNQPQHF. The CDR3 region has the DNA TGTGCCAGCAGTCCAGGGGGAAATCAGCCCCAGCATTTT.